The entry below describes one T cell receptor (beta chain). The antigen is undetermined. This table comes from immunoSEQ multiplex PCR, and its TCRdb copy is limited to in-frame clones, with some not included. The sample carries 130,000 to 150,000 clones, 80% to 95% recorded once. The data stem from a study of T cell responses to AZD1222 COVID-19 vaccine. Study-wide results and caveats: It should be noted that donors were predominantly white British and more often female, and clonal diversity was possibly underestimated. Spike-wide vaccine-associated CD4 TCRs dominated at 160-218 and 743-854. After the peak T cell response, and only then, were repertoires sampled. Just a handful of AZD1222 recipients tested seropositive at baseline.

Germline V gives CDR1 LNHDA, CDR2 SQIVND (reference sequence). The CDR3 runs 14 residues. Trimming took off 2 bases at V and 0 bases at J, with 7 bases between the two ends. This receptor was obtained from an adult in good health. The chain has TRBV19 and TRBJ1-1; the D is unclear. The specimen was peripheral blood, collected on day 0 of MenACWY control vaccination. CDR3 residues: CASSIYQMNTEAFF. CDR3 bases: TGTGCCAGTAGTATATATCAGATGAACACTGAAGCTTTCTTT.